This T cell receptor (beta chain) was recorded in a study of cytomegalovirus exposure and HLA in healthy donors. General study findings and limits: Overall, some 160 TCR beta chains were annotated as cytomegalovirus-associated. Confirmation was obtained in vitro that a few CMV-associated chains are specific for CMV antigens. Analyzed later, association rates of TCRs varied across HLA loci, with DRB1 most and HLA-C fewest.

The CDR3 has 21 amino acids. Germline V gene lookup returns CDR1 SGHVS and CDR2 FNYEAQ. Trimming cost V 6 bases and J 4 bases; bases outside gene matches: 23. Points on this clone: Its antigen is still unknown.

With 60 Vbeta and 13 Jbeta primers, the PCR was carried out. Clones were sequenced by immunoSEQ multiplex PCR, and TCRdb holds only the in-frame ones, with some missing. This table has 90,000 to 110,000 clones, roughly an eighth appearing once. Sequencing was done on a sample of PBMCs. The clonotype was recovered from a middle-aged man in good health and CMV-seropositive. V gene TRBV7-6 combines with J gene TRBJ2-7, with 14 bases aligning to TRBD2. The CDR3 here is CASRGIGTSGSAHRNTYEQYF. CDR3 DNA sequence: TGTGCCAGCAGGGGGATCGGGACTAGCGGGAGCGCCCACCGAAACACGTACGAGCAGTACTTC.